The following is a T cell receptor (beta chain) sequence with its context. This clonotype was found a few times. Its antigen is not yet known. No much larger clone exists at a distance of one base, and base qualities are not known. This record comes from a study of spatial heterogeneity in lung cancer (dated by TCRdb to the late 2010s). At the level of the whole study: Beta-chain transcripts were consistently detected in greater numbers than alpha-chain transcripts, which likely reflected higher beta-chain transcript abundance. The study linked features of the TCR repertoire to counts of nonsynonymous mutations, which were determined by whole-exome sequencing of tumor tissue. In the raw uncorrected reads, each unique combination of TCR and UMI appeared on average more than ten times. In non-small cell lung cancer, the study made a quantitative comparison of TCR alpha and beta repertoires among multiple tumor regions, matched nontumor lung and blood. Both alpha and beta chains were TCR-sequenced in 220 or so tumor regions, fewer than 80 matched nontumor lung samples and roughly 50 PBMC samples obtained at surgery.

After removal of 11 bases from V and 3 bases from J, the junction retains 10 bases not matched to a gene. From cysteine to phenylalanine, the CDR3 is 13 amino acids long. Solely the CDR3 DNA is kept, with 39 bases framed from the first base. Library prep was done by 5' RACE. Sequencing took place on a NextSeq 500. In the TCR library protocol, a unique molecular identifier was attached to each TCR cDNA molecule so that PCR and sequencing errors could be corrected. Regarding the original processing steps: Decombinator tools were used for TCR identification, UMI-based error correction and CDR3 extraction. TCRs above a frequency of 2 per 1,000, corresponding to the top 1% of the tumor frequency distribution, were defined as expanded. Rényi diversity was computed with the R vegan package after subsampling each repertoire 100 times to 5,000 TCRs. CDR3 similarity networks were built from amino acid triplet string-kernel similarity, connecting CDR3s with pairwise similarity above 0.82. TCRdb trimmed the raw reads at Q25, called clones with MiXCR and kept productive beta chains. Each entry merges the rows of one CDR3 protein and shows their most common DNA and genes. None of the V and J calls come from the authors' own analysis; TCRdb made them. This sample holds tens of thousands of distinct CDR3 sequences; roughly 12% were observed only once. 4.6% of the sample rests with the top ten.

Study-level results and caveats: Ubiquitous expanded tumor TCRs showed up in blood more often at tumor resection than at routine follow-up. Confirming at a functional level the hypothesis that regional TCRs recognize regional mutations was considered to require additional single-cell paired TCR alpha and beta sequencing.

The time point label here, explained by the study, means: sample taken at primary tumor resection. TCR sequencing used whole RNA extracted from tumor and nontumor lung tissue, or from cryopreserved PBMC samples, without cell sorting. Donors were 70 or so patients with early-stage, untreated non-small cell lung cancer from the lung TRACERx cohort. A patient was chosen for TCR sequencing only when enough RNA was available from at least two tumor regions. The input for sequencing was PBMCs, taken at surgery. This TCR came from a male donor with early-stage non-small cell lung cancer. The rearranged chain carries TRBV12-3 or TRBV12-4 and TRBJ2-7; 7 of the junction bases match TRBD2. At the DNA level, the sequence is TGTGCCGCCCCCTCCGGGACTAACTACGAGCAGTACTTC. Its amino acids are CAAPSGTNYEQYF.